The rows below give T cell receptor beta chains drawn from one sample of a study of T cells in Graves' hyperthyroidism and ophthalmopathy. TCRdb fed the multiplex PCR reads into MiXCR, producing one record per CDR3 protein. This sample has around 250,000 distinct CDR3 sequences, with roughly 22% found just once. Sequences were obtained from blood. The receptor set was obtained from a woman in her thirties or forties with Graves' ophthalmopathy. Each CDR3 is given without its conserved first and last residue.

j_gene | v_gene | CDR3aa
TRBJ1-5 | TRBV10-3 | ASSESDHSNQPQH
TRBJ2-5 | TRBV10-3 | AISGQVGETQY
TRBJ2-2 | TRBV5-1 | ASSSGTSGYTGELF
TRBJ1-3 | TRBV9 | ASSVGTGNTIY
TRBJ2-7 | TRBV7-2 | ASSLAQLAGAVQY
TRBJ1-2 | TRBV3-1 | ASSQTGANYGYT
TRBJ2-7 | TRBV7-6 | ASSLGPGQGTYEQY
TRBJ2-7 | TRBV2 | ASTGTQGGYEQY
TRBJ2-2 | TRBV4-1 | ASSGQEGWAI
TRBJ2-7 | TRBV7-9 | ASSLGGTGGHEQY
TRBJ1-2 | TRBV6-5 | ASTKSGGGWGYT
TRBJ2-7 | TRBV28 | ASSQPGDRSFYEQY
TRBJ2-5 | TRBV20-1 | SARDRGGEGGSQY
TRBJ1-6 | TRBV27 | ASSFAGVGSPLH
TRBJ2-7 | TRBV20-1 | SAPIAGEGYEQY
TRBJ2-6 | TRBV19 | ASSIVAGYSGANVLT
TRBJ1-5 | TRBV12-3/TRBV12-4 | ASRDGRLGPQH